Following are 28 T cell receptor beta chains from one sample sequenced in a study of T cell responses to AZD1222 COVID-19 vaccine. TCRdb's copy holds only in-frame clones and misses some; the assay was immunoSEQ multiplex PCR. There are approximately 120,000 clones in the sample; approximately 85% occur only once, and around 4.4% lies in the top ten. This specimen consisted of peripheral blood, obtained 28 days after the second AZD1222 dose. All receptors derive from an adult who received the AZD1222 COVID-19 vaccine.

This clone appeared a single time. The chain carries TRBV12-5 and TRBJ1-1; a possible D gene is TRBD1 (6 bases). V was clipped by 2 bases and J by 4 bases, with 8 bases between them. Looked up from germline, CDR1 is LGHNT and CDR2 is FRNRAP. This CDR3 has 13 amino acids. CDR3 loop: CASGLRDTTEAFF. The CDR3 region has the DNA TGTGCTAGTGGTTTGCGGGACACCACTGAAGCTTTCTTT.

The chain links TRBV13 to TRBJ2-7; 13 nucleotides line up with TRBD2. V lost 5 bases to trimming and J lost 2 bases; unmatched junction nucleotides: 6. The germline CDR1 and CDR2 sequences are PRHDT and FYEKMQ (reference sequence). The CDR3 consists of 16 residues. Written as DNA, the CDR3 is TGTGCCAGCAGCGAGACTAGCGGGGGGCTAACCTACGAGCAGTACTTC. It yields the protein CASSETSGGLTYEQYF.

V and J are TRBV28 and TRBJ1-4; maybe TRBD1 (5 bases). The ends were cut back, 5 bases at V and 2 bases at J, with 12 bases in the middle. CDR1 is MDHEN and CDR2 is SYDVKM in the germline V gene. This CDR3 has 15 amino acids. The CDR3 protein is CASSDTQGTNEKLFF. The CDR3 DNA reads TGTGCCAGCAGTGATACCCAGGGTACTAATGAAAAACTGTTTTTT.

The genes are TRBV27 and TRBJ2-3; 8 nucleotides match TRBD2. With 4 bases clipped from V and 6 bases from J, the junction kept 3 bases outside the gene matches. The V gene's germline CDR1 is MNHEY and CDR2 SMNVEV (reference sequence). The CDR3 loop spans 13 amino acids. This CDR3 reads CASSYRGGDTQYF. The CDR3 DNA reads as TGTGCCAGCAGTTACCGGGGGGGGGATACGCAGTATTTT.

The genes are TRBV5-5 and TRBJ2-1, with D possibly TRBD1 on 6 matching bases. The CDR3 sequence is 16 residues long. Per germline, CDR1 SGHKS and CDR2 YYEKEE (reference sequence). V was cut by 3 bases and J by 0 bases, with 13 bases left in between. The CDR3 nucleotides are TGTGCCAGCAGCTCGGTGGGACAACTCTCCTACAATGAGCAGTTCTTC. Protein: CASSSVGQLSYNEQFF.

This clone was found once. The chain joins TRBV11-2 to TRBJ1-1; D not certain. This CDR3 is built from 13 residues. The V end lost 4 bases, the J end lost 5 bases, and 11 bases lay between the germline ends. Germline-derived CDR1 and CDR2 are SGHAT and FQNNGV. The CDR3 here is CASSSRSLTEAFF. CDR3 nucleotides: TGTGCCAGCAGCTCTAGGAGTTTGACTGAAGCTTTCTTT.

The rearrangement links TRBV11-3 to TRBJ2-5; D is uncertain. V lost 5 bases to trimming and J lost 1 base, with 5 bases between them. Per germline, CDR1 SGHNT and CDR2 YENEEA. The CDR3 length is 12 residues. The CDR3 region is CASSHLQETQYF. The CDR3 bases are TGTGCCAGCAGCCACCTCCAAGAGACCCAGTACTTC. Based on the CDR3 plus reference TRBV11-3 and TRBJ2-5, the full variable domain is EAGVVQSPRYKIIEKKQPVAFWCNPISGHNTLYWYLQNLGQGPELLIRYENEEAVDDSQLPKDRFSAERLKGVDSTLKIQPAELGDSAVYLCASSHLQETQYFGPGTRLLVL.

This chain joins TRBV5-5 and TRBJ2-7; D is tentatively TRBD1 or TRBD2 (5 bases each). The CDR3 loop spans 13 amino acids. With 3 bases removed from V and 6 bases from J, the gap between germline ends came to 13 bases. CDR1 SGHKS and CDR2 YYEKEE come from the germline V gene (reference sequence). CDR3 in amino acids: CASSSGTTPEQYF. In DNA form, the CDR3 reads TGTGCCAGCAGCTCCGGGACCACTCCCGAGCAGTACTTC.

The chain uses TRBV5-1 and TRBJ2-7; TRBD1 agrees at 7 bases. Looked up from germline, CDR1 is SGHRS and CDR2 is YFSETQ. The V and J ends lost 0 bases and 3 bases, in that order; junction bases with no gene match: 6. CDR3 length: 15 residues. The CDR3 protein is CASSLETGRVYEQYF. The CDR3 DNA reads TGCGCCAGCAGCTTGGAGACAGGGCGAGTCTACGAGCAGTACTTC.

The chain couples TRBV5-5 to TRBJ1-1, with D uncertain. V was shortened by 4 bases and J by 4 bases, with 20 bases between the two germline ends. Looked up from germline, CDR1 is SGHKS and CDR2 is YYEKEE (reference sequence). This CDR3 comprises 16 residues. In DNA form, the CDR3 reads TGTGCCAGCAGCCCACAACACAGCGTCCGGGGCACTGAAGCTTTCTTT. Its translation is CASSPQHSVRGTEAFF.

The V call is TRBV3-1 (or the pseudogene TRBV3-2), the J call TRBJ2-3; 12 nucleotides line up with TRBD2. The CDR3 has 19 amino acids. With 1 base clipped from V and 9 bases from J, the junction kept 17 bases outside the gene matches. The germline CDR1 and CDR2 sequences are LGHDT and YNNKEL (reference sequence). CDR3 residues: CASSQGVWRLAGGMDTQYF. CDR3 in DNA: TGTGCCAGCAGCCAAGGGGTGTGGCGGCTAGCGGGGGGGATGGACACGCAGTATTTT.

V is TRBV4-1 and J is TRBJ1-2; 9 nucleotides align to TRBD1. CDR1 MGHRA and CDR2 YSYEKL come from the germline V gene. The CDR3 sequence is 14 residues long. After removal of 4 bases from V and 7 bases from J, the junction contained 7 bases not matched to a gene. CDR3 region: CASSPAQGASGYTF. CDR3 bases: TGCGCCAGCAGCCCAGCACAGGGGGCAAGTGGCTACACCTTC.

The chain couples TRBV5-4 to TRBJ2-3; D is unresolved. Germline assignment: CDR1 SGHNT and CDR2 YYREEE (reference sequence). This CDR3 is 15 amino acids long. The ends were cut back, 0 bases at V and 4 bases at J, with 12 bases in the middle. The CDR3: CASSLGRFDADTQYF. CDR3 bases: TGTGCCAGCAGCTTGGGTAGATTTGATGCAGATACGCAGTATTTT.

CDR3 in DNA: TGTGCCACCAGCACCGCTCCGGGACGCGGGCATATCAGCAATCAGCCCCAGCATTTT. Translation gives CATSTAPGRGHISNQPQHF. The rearrangement links TRBV15 to TRBJ1-5; D is possibly TRBD1 (5 bases). The germline gives CDR1 LNHNV, CDR2 YYDKDF (reference sequence). This CDR3 has 19 residues. Trimming took off 4 bases at V and 1 base at J, with 23 bases between the two ends. Complete variable domain (other parts from reference TRBV15 and TRBJ1-5): DAMVIQNPRYQVTQFGKPVTLSCSQTLNHNVMYWYQQKSSQAPKLLFHYYDKDFNNEADTPDNFQSRRPNTSFCFLDIRSPGLGDTAMYLCATSTAPGRGHISNQPQHFGDGTRLSIL.

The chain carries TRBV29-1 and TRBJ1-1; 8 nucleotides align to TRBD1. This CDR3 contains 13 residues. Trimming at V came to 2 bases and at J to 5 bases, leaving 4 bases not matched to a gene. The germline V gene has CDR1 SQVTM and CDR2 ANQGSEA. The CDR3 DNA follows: TGCAGCGTTGAAAGCCAGGGGGCGACTGAAGCTTTCTTT. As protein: CSVESQGATEAFF.

Here the CDR3 DNA reads TGTGCCAGTAGTATAGTAGGCCAAGAGACCCAGTACTTC. Its translation: CASSIVGQETQYF. This chain uses TRBV19 with TRBJ2-5, with D unclear. Germline V gives CDR1 LNHDA, CDR2 SQIVND (reference sequence). The CDR3 is 13 amino acids. V was clipped by 1 base and J by 1 base, with 4 bases between them.

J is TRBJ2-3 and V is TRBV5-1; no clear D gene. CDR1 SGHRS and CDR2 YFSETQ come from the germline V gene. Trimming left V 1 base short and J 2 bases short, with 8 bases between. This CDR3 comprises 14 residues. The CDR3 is CASSLTDATDTQYF. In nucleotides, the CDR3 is TGCGCCAGCAGCTTGACAGACGCCACAGATACGCAGTATTTT.

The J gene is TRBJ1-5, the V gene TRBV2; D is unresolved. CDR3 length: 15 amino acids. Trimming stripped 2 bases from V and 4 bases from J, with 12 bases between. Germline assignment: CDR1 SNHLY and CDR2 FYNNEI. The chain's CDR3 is CASSEQGPENQPQHF. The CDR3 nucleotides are TGTGCCAGCAGTGAACAAGGCCCGGAGAATCAGCCCCAGCATTTT.

Here the CDR3 DNA reads TGTGCCAGCAGCTTCAACAGGGACAATGAGCAGTTCTTC. This codes for CASSFNRDNEQFF. The V gene is TRBV7-2, the J gene TRBJ2-1, with D perhaps matching TRBD1 (6 bases). The germline V gene encodes CDR1 SGHTA and CDR2 FQGNSA. The CDR3 sequence is 13 residues long. Trimming cost V 3 bases and J 5 bases, with 8 bases left between them.

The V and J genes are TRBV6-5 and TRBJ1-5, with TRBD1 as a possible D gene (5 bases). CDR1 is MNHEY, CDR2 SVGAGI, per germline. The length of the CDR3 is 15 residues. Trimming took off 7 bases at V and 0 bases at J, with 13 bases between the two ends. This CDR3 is CASTGGPNSNQPQHF. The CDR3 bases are TGTGCCAGCACCGGGGGACCTAATAGCAATCAGCCCCAGCATTTT.

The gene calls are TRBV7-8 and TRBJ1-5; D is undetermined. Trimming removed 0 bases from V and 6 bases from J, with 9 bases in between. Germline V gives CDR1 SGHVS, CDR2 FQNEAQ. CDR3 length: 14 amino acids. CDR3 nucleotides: TGTGCCAGCAGCTTAGCGCGAGTTGGTCAGCCCCAGCATTTT. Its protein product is CASSLARVGQPQHF.

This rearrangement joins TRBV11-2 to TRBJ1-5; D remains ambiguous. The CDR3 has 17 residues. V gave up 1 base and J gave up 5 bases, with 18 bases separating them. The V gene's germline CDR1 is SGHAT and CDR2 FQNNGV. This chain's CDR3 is CASSLGSRPRPDQPQHF. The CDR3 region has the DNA TGTGCCAGCAGCTTAGGGTCTCGGCCCAGGCCTGATCAGCCCCAGCATTTT.

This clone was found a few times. CDR3 nucleotide sequence: TGCGCCAGCAGCCAGGGCACGGGACAGACGATTAATCAGCCCCAGCATTTT. Encoded protein: CASSQGTGQTINQPQHF. The J gene is TRBJ1-5, the V gene TRBV4-1, with TRBD1 matching over 7 bases. Germline CDR1 and CDR2: MGHRA and YSYEKL. The CDR3 is 17 residues long. With 3 bases clipped from V and 4 bases from J, the junction kept 12 bases outside the gene matches.

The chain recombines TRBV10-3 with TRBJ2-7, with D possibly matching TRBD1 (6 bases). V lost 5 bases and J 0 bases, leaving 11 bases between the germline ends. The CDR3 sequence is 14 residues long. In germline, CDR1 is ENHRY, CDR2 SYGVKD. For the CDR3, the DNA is TGTGCCATCAGTCAAACGACAGGCTCCTACGAGCAGTACTTC. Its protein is CAISQTTGSYEQYF.

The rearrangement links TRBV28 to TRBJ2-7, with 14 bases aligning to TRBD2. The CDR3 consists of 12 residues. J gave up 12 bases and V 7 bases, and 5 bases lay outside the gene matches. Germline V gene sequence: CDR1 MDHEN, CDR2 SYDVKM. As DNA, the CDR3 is TGTGCCAGCAACACAGGACTAGCGGGGGGGTACTTC. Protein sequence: CASNTGLAGGYF. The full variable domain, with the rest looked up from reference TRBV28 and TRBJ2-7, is DVKVTQSSRYLVKRTGEKVFLECVQDMDHENMFWYRQDPGLGLRLIYFSYDVKMKEKGDIPEGYSVSREKKERFSLILESASTNQTSMYLCASNTGLAGGYFGPGTRLTVT.

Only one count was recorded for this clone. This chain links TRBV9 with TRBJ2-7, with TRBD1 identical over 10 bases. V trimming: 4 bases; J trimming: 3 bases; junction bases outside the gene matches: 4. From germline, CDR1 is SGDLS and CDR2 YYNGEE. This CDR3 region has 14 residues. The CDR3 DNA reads TGTGCCAGCAGCACTCGGACAGGGGGCTACGAGCAGTACTTC. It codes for CASSTRTGGYEQYF.

CDR3 sequence reads: CASSLGQGAVNEQFF. Here the CDR3 DNA reads TGTGCCAGCAGTTTAGGACAGGGGGCTGTCAATGAGCAGTTCTTC. V gene TRBV28 combines with J gene TRBJ2-1, with 11 bases identical to TRBD1. CDR1 is MDHEN and CDR2 is SYDVKM in the germline V gene. Unmatched junction bases numbered 3, after V lost 2 bases and J lost 6 bases. The CDR3 contains 15 residues.

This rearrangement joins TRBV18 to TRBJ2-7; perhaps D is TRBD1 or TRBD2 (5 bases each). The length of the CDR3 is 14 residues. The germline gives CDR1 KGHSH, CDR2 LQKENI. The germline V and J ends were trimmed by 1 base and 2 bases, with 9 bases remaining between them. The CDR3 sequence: CASSPLSGPYEQYF. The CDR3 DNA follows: TGTGCCAGCTCACCACTGTCGGGACCCTACGAGCAGTACTTC.